This T cell receptor beta chain was captured in a study of technical replicates of blood from a few donors. The repertoire was sequenced with immunoSEQ multiplex PCR; TCRdb's copy has only in-frame clones and lacks some. The data contain over 70,000 clones, approximately 95% of them seen just once; the ten biggest clones take up under 0.4%. The CDR3 is 11 residues long. In germline, CDR1 is WNHNN, CDR2 SYGVQD (reference sequence). V was trimmed by 6 bases and J by 9 bases, leaving 9 bases between them. This sequence originates from a human donor in good health. The source material was T cells isolated from PBMCs. The J gene is TRBJ2-1, the V gene TRBV10-1; D unclear. The chain's CDR3 is CASSGRTEQFF. The CDR3 nucleotides read TGCGCCAGCAGCGGTAGAACTGAGCAGTTCTTC.